These T cell receptor beta chains were read from a single sample in a study of regulatory T cells in long-lasting Graves disease. TCRdb re-analysed the multiplex PCR reads in MiXCR, keeping a single row per CDR3 protein. The sample includes 400,000 to 450,000 distinct CDR3 sequences, 15% of them seen just once. The sample was also reused in another study, on T cells in Graves' hyperthyroidism and ophthalmopathy.

The material was peripheral blood mononuclear cells (PBMCs), obtained at new diagnosis, from a patient treated with antithyroid drugs. Source of these receptors: a woman aged 25-40 years with Graves disease. Each CDR3 is given with its conserved first and last residue. The D gene is left open where the match is weak. For some rows the clone size is stated as once, few or many, or as a class when expanded; others skip it.

j_call clone_size d_call v_call cdr3_nt cdr3_aa
TRBJ1-1 many - TRBV20-1 TGCAGTTCCTATCCGGGGGTGAACACTGAAGCTTTCTTT CSSYPGVNTEAFF
TRBJ2-5 many - TRBV5-4 TGTGCCAGCAGCTTGGGAGTACGGTACCAAGAGACCCAGTACTTC CASSLGVRYQETQYF
TRBJ1-1 many - TRBV24-1 TGTGCCACCAGTGATAACGAGGAGATCACTGAAGCTTTCTTT CATSDNEEITEAFF
TRBJ1-1 few - TRBV19 TGTGCCAGTAGTGCACGACAAACAGCTTTCTTT CASSARQTAFF
TRBJ2-3 - - TRBV19 TGTGCCAGTAGTATGTGGGGAGACACAGATACGCAGTATTTT CASSMWGDTDTQYF
TRBJ2-5 few - TRBV6-1 TGTGCCAGCAGTGAACAGGGACACCAAGAGACCCAGTACTTC CASSEQGHQETQYF
TRBJ2-5 many - TRBV11-2 TGTGCCAGCAGCTTACGATCTAGACAAGAGACCCAGTACTTC CASSLRSRQETQYF
TRBJ1-1 many TRBD1 TRBV3-1 TGTGCCAGCAGCCGGGACAGTAACACTGAAGCTTTCTTT CASSRDSNTEAFF
TRBJ2-5 few TRBD2 TRBV4-1 TGCGCCAGCAGCCAAGGAACCCGGGGGGGTAAGGAAACCCAGTACTTC CASSQGTRGGKETQYF
TRBJ2-2 few TRBD2 TRBV27 TGTGCCAGCAGTTTCCGGACTAGCGGGAGGGCGAACACCGGGGAGCTGTTTTTT CASSFRTSGRANTGELFF
TRBJ2-7 - - TRBV29-1 TGCAGCGGCTCATTGGGCAGCGAGCAGTACTTC CSGSLGSEQYF
TRBJ1-1 - - TRBV12-3/TRBV12-4 TGTGCCAGCAGACCCGGACTTTCCGGTGAAGCTTTCTTT CASRPGLSGEAFF
TRBJ2-7 many TRBD2 TRBV20-1 TGCAGTGCTAGAGTCGGGACTAGCGGATACTACGAGCAGTACTTC CSARVGTSGYYEQYF
TRBJ2-7 many TRBD2 TRBV30 TGTGCCTGGAGTAAGACTAGCGGGAGCGCCGAGCAGTACTTC CAWSKTSGSAEQYF
TRBJ1-5 many TRBD1 TRBV11-2 TGTGCCAGCAGCTTAACGCAGGGGGATCTTCAGCCCCAGCATTTT CASSLTQGDLQPQHF
TRBJ2-1 many TRBD2 TRBV5-1 TGCGCCAGCAGCTTTTCGCGGGAGGGCCTCCACAATGAGCAGTTCTTC CASSFSREGLHNEQFF
TRBJ2-4 many - TRBV2 TGTGCCAGCAGTGAACTCCGCGGGGTACTAGCCAAAAACATTCAGTACTTC CASSELRGVLAKNIQYF
TRBJ2-7 many TRBD1 TRBV11-2 TGTGCCAGCAGCTTAGGACAGGGGATCTACAAGCAGTACTTC CASSLGQGIYKQYF
TRBJ2-1 many - TRBV30 TGTGCCTGGACAGTGGGGGGCAATGAGCAGTTCTTC CAWTVGGNEQFF
TRBJ2-1 few - TRBV10-3 TGTGCCATCAGTGTGGGCAATGAGCAGTTCTTC CAISVGNEQFF
TRBJ2-2 few - TRBV12-3/TRBV12-4 TGTGCCAGCAGTTTAGTGGCAGGGGCCAGCGGGGAGCTGTTTTTT CASSLVAGASGELFF
TRBJ2-5 - - TRBV25-1 TGTGCCAGCAGCCGGGTGGGGGGTAGGGAGACCCAGTACTTC CASSRVGGRETQYF